Each of the 22 T cell receptor beta chains below was sequenced from the same sample in a study of radiation and T cells in renal cell carcinoma. Documented time point: blood 2 weeks post-SBRT. Stated treatment: 15 Gy SBRT to primary tumor, nephrectomy 4 weeks later. Assay: immunoSEQ multiplex PCR; the TCRdb copy retains only in-frame clones and omits some. The sample has just over 150,000 clones, roughly 86% seen once; the top ten hold about an eighth. The sequenced sample was blood, obtained from a patient whose treatment included radiotherapy and nephrectomy. The receptors were sampled from a woman between 45 and 65 years old with renal cell carcinoma.

J is TRBJ2-7 and V is TRBV5-1; TRBD2 matches at 11 bases. Germline values: CDR1 SGHRS, CDR2 YFSETQ. Losses at the gene ends were 3 bases for V and 0 bases for J; bases not matched to a gene: 8. The CDR3 runs 17 residues. The CDR3 nucleotides are TGCGCCAGCAGCTGGACAACTAGCGGGGGCGCCTCCTACGAGCAGTACTTC. Amino acids: CASSWTTSGGASYEQYF.

The chain links TRBV5-6 to TRBJ1-5; D might be TRBD1 (5 bases). The ends were cut back, 2 bases at V and 3 bases at J, with 18 bases in the middle. Germline CDR1 reads SGHDT; CDR2 reads YYEEEE. The CDR3 is made up of 17 amino acids. The CDR3 nucleotides read TGTGCCAGCAGCTTAGGGGTCGGGGCGTTTACCAATCAGCCCCAGCATTTT. Residues: CASSLGVGAFTNQPQHF.

The chain carries TRBV6-6 and TRBJ1-2; no definite D call. V shed 1 base and J shed 5 bases, with 11 bases lying between them. The CDR3 loop spans 14 amino acids. The germline CDR1 and CDR2 sequences are MNHNY and SVGAGI (reference sequence). CDR3 protein: CASSYFPLEYGYTF. For the CDR3, the DNA is TGTGCCAGCAGTTACTTCCCCCTGGAGTATGGCTACACCTTC.

The J gene is TRBJ2-3, the V gene TRBV11-2; possibly TRBD2 for D (7 bases). This CDR3 spans 15 amino acids. Trimming cost V 1 base and J 6 bases, with 14 bases left between them. Germline V gene data show CDR1 as SGHAT and CDR2 as FQNNGV. The chain's CDR3 is CASSLGGGLSDTQYF. The CDR3 nucleotides read TGTGCCAGCAGCTTAGGGGGGGGCCTTTCCGATACGCAGTATTTT.

V usage is TRBV7-6 and J usage is TRBJ2-1; 7 nucleotides match TRBD2. Trimming took 5 bases from V and 7 from J; bases not matched to a gene: 11. Germline V gives CDR1 SGHVS, CDR2 FNYEAQ. This CDR3 contains 15 residues. The CDR3 sequence is CASSTWASGRNEQFF. The DNA of the CDR3 is TGTGCCAGCAGCACCTGGGCTAGCGGCAGGAATGAGCAGTTCTTC.

This chain connects TRBV7-2 to TRBJ2-1; D remains unclear. V gave up 5 bases and J gave up 2 bases, with 13 bases separating them. Germline V lookup: CDR1 SGHTA, CDR2 FQGNSA. This CDR3 has 15 residues. CDR3 residues: CASSPTGWPYNEQFF. In nucleotides, the CDR3 is TGTGCCAGCAGCCCGACTGGTTGGCCCTACAATGAGCAGTTCTTC.

This clone has a single count. The junction shows a germline mismatch at one end, possibly a read error. The J gene is TRBJ2-7, the V gene TRBV7-7, with D perhaps TRBD2 (5 bases). Germline V lookup: CDR1 SSHAT, CDR2 FNYEAQ (reference sequence). The CDR3 has 13 residues. CDR3 protein: CASSSLPGSEQYF. The CDR3 DNA reads as TGTGCTAGCAGCTCCCTCCCGGGGTCCGAGCAGTACTTC.

The V gene is TRBV7-3, the J gene TRBJ1-5; D remains ambiguous. V was trimmed by 4 bases and J by 5 bases, leaving 9 bases between them. The CDR3 length is 13 residues. Looked up from germline, CDR1 is SGHTA and CDR2 is FQGTGA. The CDR3 loop reads CASSYSGDQPQHF. The CDR3 region has the DNA TGTGCCAGCAGCTATAGTGGGGATCAGCCCCAGCATTTT.

J is TRBJ2-7 and V is TRBV18; the D gene could be TRBD1 or TRBD2 (6 bases each). The V and J ends lost 3 bases and 2 bases respectively, with 11 bases between them. The germline gives CDR1 KGHSH, CDR2 LQKENI. The CDR3 loop spans 14 amino acids. CDR3 DNA sequence: TGTGCCAGCTCACCGGGGGGCCCAACCTACGAGCAGTACTTC. This encodes CASSPGGPTYEQYF.

This rearrangement joins TRBV10-2 to TRBJ2-1; TRBD2 matches 14 bases. Germline assignment: CDR1 WSHSY and CDR2 SAAADI. The length of the CDR3 is 15 residues. V shed 9 bases and J 6 bases; nucleotides not matched to a gene: 7. CDR3 loop: CASYPGTSGGNEQFF. CDR3 DNA sequence: TGCGCCAGTTACCCCGGGACTAGCGGGGGCAATGAGCAGTTCTTC.

The chain combines TRBV11-2 with TRBJ2-1, with D possibly matching TRBD1 (6 bases). This CDR3 region has 12 residues. Between the trimmed V and J ends, which lost 6 bases and 6 bases, there was a span of 9 bases. Germline V gene sequence: CDR1 SGHAT, CDR2 FQNNGV. CDR3 DNA sequence: TGTGCCAGCAGGCCACAGGGCAATGAGCAGTTCTTC. Its translation: CASRPQGNEQFF.

This clone was detected once. V usage is TRBV6-6 and J usage is TRBJ1-3; possibly TRBD1 for D (5 bases). CDR1 and CDR2 from the germline V gene are MNHNY and SVGAGI (reference sequence). V gave up 3 bases and J gave up 4 bases, with 7 bases separating them. This CDR3 spans 13 amino acids. The CDR3 loop reads CASSYGAGNTIYF. The CDR3 DNA follows: TGTGCCAGCAGTTATGGGGCGGGAAACACCATATATTTT.

This clone has just a few counts. The V gene is TRBV19, the J gene TRBJ1-4; TRBD1 aligns across 11 bases. Germline assignment: CDR1 LNHDA and CDR2 SQIVND (reference sequence). The ends lost 5 bases at V and 7 bases at J; junction bases unmatched: 6. This CDR3 is 15 amino acids long. The CDR3 sequence: CASSLRTGGGEKLFF. DNA for the CDR3: TGTGCCAGTAGTCTCCGGACAGGGGGCGGTGAAAAACTGTTTTTT.

In DNA, the CDR3 is TGTGCCAGCAGCTTTGGCGGGGTGAACACTGAAGCTTTCTTT. Translation gives CASSFGGVNTEAFF. The chain uses TRBV11-3 and TRBJ1-1; D remains unclear. V gave up 3 bases and J gave up 0 bases, with 8 bases separating them. The CDR3 loop spans 14 amino acids. Germline V lookup: CDR1 SGHNT, CDR2 YENEEA.

The chain links TRBV10-3 to TRBJ1-5; the D gene is possibly TRBD1 (5 bases). V shed 6 bases and J shed 4 bases, with 16 bases lying between them. The CDR3 loop spans 15 amino acids. Looked up from germline, CDR1 is ENHRY and CDR2 is SYGVKD. DNA for the CDR3: TGTGCCATCAGCCCTAACGCCGGGGGAAATCAGCCCCAGCATTTT. This gives the protein CAISPNAGGNQPQHF.

In its sample, this clone was seen once. CDR3 nucleotide sequence: TGTGCCAGCAATACTGACAGACTATATGGCTACACCTTC. It translates to CASNTDRLYGYTF. The chain couples TRBV6-1 to TRBJ1-2; maybe TRBD1 (5 bases). Germline CDR1 reads MNHNS; CDR2 reads SASEGT. Trimming cost V 7 bases and J 5 bases, with 14 bases left between them. This CDR3 has 13 residues.

The rearrangement uses TRBV4-2 and TRBJ2-2; TRBD2 agrees at 11 bases. V gave up 4 bases and J gave up 7 bases; unmatched junction bases: 5. Per germline, CDR1 LGHNA and CDR2 YNFKEQ. The CDR3 covers 15 residues. The CDR3 region has the DNA TGTGCCAGCAGCCTAGCGGGGGGGCGAGGCGGGGAGCTGTTTTTT. Its protein is CASSLAGGRGGELFF.

This chain joins TRBV9 and TRBJ1-1; 11 bases map to TRBD1. Looked up from germline, CDR1 is SGDLS and CDR2 is YYNGEE. The ends lost 3 bases at V and 1 base at J; junction bases unmatched: 5. This CDR3 is built from 16 residues. This CDR3 is CASSGRDRGTNTEAFF. For the CDR3, the DNA is TGTGCCAGCAGCGGACGGGACAGGGGGACGAACACTGAAGCTTTCTTT. The full variable domain, its missing parts supplied by reference TRBV9 and TRBJ1-1, is DSGVTQTPKHLITATGQRVTLRCSPRSGDLSVYWYQQSLDQGLQFLIQYYNGEERAKGNILERFSAQQFPDLHSELNLSSLELGDSALYFCASSGRDRGTNTEAFFGQGTRLTVV.

This sequence joins TRBV4-3 and TRBJ2-1; TRBD1 aligns across 9 bases. The CDR3 spans 15 residues. V was clipped by 1 base and J by 7 bases; unmatched bases: 5. CDR1 and CDR2 from the germline V gene are LGHNA and YSLEER. The CDR3 here is CASSQGGTGWNEQFF. The CDR3 region has the DNA TGCGCCAGCAGCCAAGGGGGGACAGGGTGGAATGAGCAGTTCTTC.

The V gene is TRBV7-9, the J gene TRBJ2-1; D is uncertain. The CDR3 runs 14 residues. Germline V gene lookup returns CDR1 SEHNR and CDR2 FQNEAQ (reference sequence). V dropped 5 bases and J dropped 8 bases, with 16 bases sitting between them. The CDR3 coding sequence is TGTGCCAGCAGCCGGATCGGAGCTTACGATGAGCAGTTCTTC. Protein sequence: CASSRIGAYDEQFF.

The genes are TRBV6-1 and TRBJ2-1; 7 bases are shared with TRBD2. The CDR3 runs to 15 residues. The V gene end was trimmed by 7 bases and the J gene end by 8 bases; junction bases not matched to a gene: 14. The germline CDR1 and CDR2 sequences are MNHNS and SASEGT. The CDR3 nucleotides read TGTGCCAGCAAAGCCACTAGCGTCCCAAGCGATGAGCAGTTCTTC. This encodes CASKATSVPSDEQFF.

The chain employs TRBV7-9 and TRBJ1-1, with D unresolved. The CDR3 has 12 residues. V shed 6 bases and J shed 8 bases, with 13 bases lying between them. Germline V gene data show CDR1 as SEHNR and CDR2 as FQNEAQ (reference sequence). CDR3: CASSTALLEAFF. The CDR3 nucleotides are TGTGCCAGCAGTACTGCGCTCCTAGAAGCTTTCTTT.